This T cell receptor beta chain was sequenced in a study of cytomegalovirus exposure and HLA in healthy donors. In its sample, this clone was seen a few times. The PCR was carried out with 60 Vbeta primers and 13 Jbeta primers. Method: immunoSEQ multiplex PCR; TCRdb's copy keeps in-frame clones and lacks some. The sample lists some 140,000 clones; around 72% were seen once. Germline CDR1 MGHRA, CDR2 YSYEKL. CDR3 length equals 15 residues. V lost 0 bases and J lost 5, with 10 bases in between. The chain employs TRBV4-1 and TRBJ1-4; perhaps TRBD1 as D (5 bases). Specimen: PBMCs. This clonotype originated in a woman aged 40 to 50 in good health and CMV-seronegative. The CDR3 sequence is CASSQETADNEKLFF. DNA of the CDR3: TGCGCCAGCAGCCAAGAGACAGCCGACAATGAAAAACTGTTTTTT.